One sample yielded the 5 T cell receptor beta chains listed below, sequenced in a study of graft-versus-host responses after intestinal transplantation. Sequenced by immunoSEQ multiplex PCR; TCRdb stores in-frame clones only, minus some. The profile shows roughly 93,000 clones, 85% to 95% of them singletons. Their antigens are not known. Specimen: unstimulated CD8+ T cells sorted from spleen or lymph node cells, collected before transplant. The receptors here all came from a human donor who was the organ donor for an intestinal transplant.

The J gene is TRBJ2-5, the V gene TRBV27; the match to TRBD2 covers 7 bases. The V gene's germline CDR1 is MNHEY and CDR2 SMNVEV (reference sequence). The length of the CDR3 is 17 residues. V shed 5 bases and J 2 bases; nucleotides not matched to a gene: 14. CDR3 nucleotides: TGTGCCAGCAGTCCTCTACGGGGGGTAACCCCGCAAGAGACCCAGTACTTC. Encoded protein: CASSPLRGVTPQETQYF.

The chain links TRBV5-6 to TRBJ1-1; no definite D call. This CDR3 has 15 residues. Trimming shortened V by 4 bases and J by 1 base, and 14 bases separated the two germline ends. Per the germline V gene, CDR1 is SGHDT and CDR2 is YYEEEE. DNA for the CDR3: TGTGCCAGCAGCGGCAAGGGAGGCGGGAACACTGAAGCTTTCTTT. Translating it yields CASSGKGGGNTEAFF.

The chain is built from TRBV4-2 and TRBJ1-2; TRBD1 matches at 9 bases. Germline CDR1 is LGHNA and CDR2 is YNFKEQ. Trimming at V came to 4 bases and at J to 8 bases, leaving 14 bases not matched to a gene. This CDR3 spans 16 amino acids. The DNA for the CDR3 is TGTGCCAGCAGCCGCAGAACCGGGACAGGGAGGTCGGGCTACACCTTC. This gives the protein CASSRRTGTGRSGYTF.

The CDR3 nucleotides read TGTGCCAGTAGTATCCAGGGATTCGCCGGGGAGCTGTTTTTT. Translation gives CASSIQGFAGELFF. The rearrangement joins TRBV19 to TRBJ2-2, with D perhaps matching TRBD1 (5 bases). V was pared by 3 bases and J by 6 bases, with 11 bases between. The CDR3 has 14 residues. Germline values: CDR1 LNHDA, CDR2 SQIVND (reference sequence).

The CDR3 is CASSHSGGTYNEQFF. The CDR3 DNA reads TGCGCCAGCAGCCATAGCGGGGGGACCTACAATGAGCAGTTCTTC. V gene TRBV4-1 combines with J gene TRBJ2-1, with 10 nucleotides matching TRBD2. Trimming took 3 bases from V and 2 from J; bases not matched to a gene: 1. The CDR3 length is 15 residues. Germline V lookup: CDR1 MGHRA, CDR2 YSYEKL.